A single sample is the source of the 11 T cell receptor beta chains below, sequenced in a study of OX40 agonist ivuxolimab in advanced cancers. Sequencing was performed with immunoSEQ multiplex PCR; in TCRdb, only in-frame clones are kept and a portion is missing. The sample contains 30,000 or so clones, approximately 89% of which appear only once. Sequenced material: CD4+ or CD8+ T cells sorted from blood, taken in a trial of the OX40 agonist ivuxolimab. Source of these receptors: an adult with an advanced solid tumor such as melanoma, head and neck, liver or kidney cancer.

J is TRBJ2-7 and V is TRBV5-4; D possibly matches TRBD1 or TRBD2 (5 bases each). With 4 bases removed from V and 2 bases from J, the gap between germline ends came to 13 bases. This CDR3 is built from 14 residues. Germline V gene sequence: CDR1 SGHNT, CDR2 YYREEE (reference sequence). CDR3: CASSTGDRPYEQYF. CDR3 nucleotide sequence: TGTGCCAGCAGCACTGGGGACCGGCCCTACGAGCAGTACTTC.

This rearrangement joins TRBV5-1 to TRBJ2-7; 10 bases are shared with TRBD2. The CDR3 is made up of 23 amino acids. Germline assignment: CDR1 SGHRS and CDR2 YFSETQ. V lost 1 base and J lost 3; bases outside the gene matches: 28. The CDR3 coding sequence is TGCGCCAGCAGCTTGTTTTGTTTCCCGCATCTAGCGGGAGTGGTTGAGGCCCTCTACGAGCAGTACTTC. Amino acids: CASSLFCFPHLAGVVEALYEQYF.

This clone was found once. The rearrangement uses TRBV14 and TRBJ1-4; 9 nucleotides line up with TRBD1. This CDR3 has 15 amino acids. Germline V CDR1 and CDR2: SGHDN, FVKESK. Trimming took 4 bases from V and 8 from J; bases not matched to a gene: 8. The CDR3 DNA reads as TGTGCCAGCAGCCCATACAGGGGGCGTCAGGAAAAACTGTTTTTT. Residues: CASSPYRGRQEKLFF.

The rearrangement joins TRBV11-2 to TRBJ1-1; D call uncertain. Trimming removed 1 base from V and 6 bases from J, with 3 bases in between. Germline CDR1 SGHAT, CDR2 FQNNGV. The CDR3 is 11 amino acids. This chain's CDR3 is CASSLVSEAFF. The CDR3 bases are TGTGCCAGCAGCTTAGTGTCTGAAGCTTTCTTT.

V is TRBV2 and J is TRBJ2-1, with 8 bases lining up with TRBD2. The J segment lost 8 bases and the V segment lost 7 bases, leaving 10 bases of the junction unmatched. The germline gives CDR1 SNHLY, CDR2 FYNNEI. This CDR3 has 14 amino acids. CDR3 sequence reads: CASKETSVNHEQFF. The DNA for the CDR3 is TGTGCCAGCAAGGAGACTAGCGTTAACCATGAGCAGTTCTTC. The full variable domain, completed using reference TRBV2 and TRBJ2-1, is EPEVTQTPSHQVTQMGQEVILRCVPISNHLYFYWYRQILGQKVEFLVSFYNNEISEKSEIFDDQFSVERPDGSNFTLKIRSTKLEDSAMYFCASKETSVNHEQFFGPGTRLTVL.

CDR3 in DNA: TGTGCCAGCAATCCACTTTCCGGGACAGTAGGCTACGAGCAGTACTTC. Encoded protein: CASNPLSGTVGYEQYF. The rearrangement links TRBV7-8 to TRBJ2-7; 7 bases align to TRBD1. V gave up 7 bases and J gave up 3 bases; unmatched junction bases: 15. Germline V lookup: CDR1 SGHVS, CDR2 FQNEAQ. The CDR3 loop spans 16 amino acids.

V is TRBV5-5 and J is TRBJ1-5; D remains ambiguous. The V end lost 5 bases, the J end lost 2 bases, and 11 bases lay between the germline ends. The germline CDR1 and CDR2 sequences are SGHKS and YYEKEE (reference sequence). The CDR3 has 14 amino acids. The CDR3 DNA reads TGTGCCAGCAGTCTTGACTTGGGCAATCAGCCCCAGCATTTT. It translates to CASSLDLGNQPQHF.

The J gene is TRBJ2-1, the V gene TRBV5-6; TRBD2 matches 9 bases. Germline CDR1 SGHDT, CDR2 YYEEEE. The CDR3 loop spans 17 amino acids. V was clipped by 0 bases and J by 12 bases; unmatched bases: 16. CDR3 nucleotides: TGTGCCAGCAGCTTGGTTTCGGCGGGAGGGCCCCCAACGGGGCAGTTCTTC. Its protein product is CASSLVSAGGPPTGQFF.

The chain recombines TRBV13 with TRBJ2-7; tentatively, D is TRBD2 (5 bases). The CDR3 extends over 16 amino acids. Germline lookup yields CDR1 PRHDT and CDR2 FYEKMQ (reference sequence). V lost 5 bases and J 0 bases, leaving 17 bases between the germline ends. The CDR3 sequence: CASSVSGSRSSYEQYF. The CDR3 coding sequence is TGTGCCAGCAGCGTTAGTGGGAGCAGGTCCTCCTACGAGCAGTACTTC. The full variable domain, its missing parts supplied by reference TRBV13 and TRBJ2-7, is AAGVIQSPRHLIKEKRETATLKCYPIPRHDTVYWYQQGPGQDPQFLISFYEKMQSDKGSIPDRFSAQQFSDYHSELNMSSLELGDSALYFCASSVSGSRSSYEQYFGPGTRLTVT.

This chain connects TRBV6-5 to TRBJ2-1; 7 bases map to TRBD1. The CDR3 runs to 14 residues. V shed 5 bases and J 8 bases; nucleotides not matched to a gene: 9. Germline V gives CDR1 MNHEY, CDR2 SVGAGI. The chain's CDR3 is CASSQTTGIHEQFF. The CDR3 DNA is TGTGCCAGCAGTCAAACGACAGGGATCCATGAGCAGTTCTTC.

This clone was seen a few times. The chain has TRBV6-4 and TRBJ1-5; 7 nucleotides line up with TRBD1. CDR3 size: 16 residues. Germline-derived CDR1 and CDR2 are MRHNA and SNTAGT. The junction had 8 bases not matched to a gene; V was cut back by 3 bases and J by 3 bases. CDR3 coding DNA: TGTGCCAGCAGTGAATATGGAACAGGGGTCAATCAGCCCCAGCATTTT. Amino acid sequence: CASSEYGTGVNQPQHF.